The clone carrying this T cell receptor (beta chain) was detected a few times. What it binds is unknown. These data come from a study of T-cell memory formation after mild COVID-19. General study points: The study found contracting CD4+ clones mainly in CM and EM and contracting CD8+ clones in EMRA. Contracting clones, day 15 to 85, had balanced CD4/CD8, and later expanders favored CD4+. The authors did not confirm SARS-CoV-2 specificity of second-wave clones peaking day 37. Within pre-infection memory, some responding clones were found, suggesting cross-reactive memory joined.

One entry per CDR3 protein, called by TCRdb with MiXCR from the 5' RACE reads. The top ten clones hold roughly 2.1% of a sample with approximately 180,000 distinct CDR3 sequences, about a sixth of them seen once. V was shortened by 0 bases and J by 1 base, with 11 bases between the two germline ends. CDR1 and CDR2 from the germline V gene are MGHRA and YSYEKL. This CDR3 has 16 residues. The sequenced sample consisted of PBMCs or a T cell subset sorted from them (not recorded which). The chain employs TRBV4-1 and TRBJ2-3, with no clear D. This receptor was taken from an adult woman who had mild COVID-19 (a few samples of this study predate the infection). Cell type and time point are not known. The CDR3 region has the DNA TGCGCCAGCAGCCAAGAAAGCCGACGGGGCACAGATACGCAGTATTTT. Its protein product is CASSQESRRGTDTQYF.